A selection of T cell receptor beta chains follows, all from one sample in a study of T cells in tuberculosis. Clones were sequenced by immunoSEQ multiplex PCR, and TCRdb holds only the in-frame ones, with some missing. This sample has 30,000 to 35,000 clones, with 90% to 95% found just once. Sequenced material: PBMCs, taken at tuberculosis diagnosis. All receptors derive from an adult with tuberculosis. Some clones in this sample may be carry-over from other donors' samples. Both conserved end residues are part of each CDR3. The D gene is left open where the match is weak. Size values are once, few and many counts, or a class for expanded clones, and some rows have none.

V gene	clone size	J gene	D gene	CDR3 protein	CDR3 DNA
TRBV19	NA	TRBJ2-7	NA	CASSMFQGNPREQYF	TGTGCCAGTAGTATGTTTCAGGGGAACCCGCGCGAGCAGTACTTC
TRBV28	NA	TRBJ1-1	NA	CASSLDTDSLNTEAFF	TGTGCCAGCAGTTTAGATACGGACAGCTTGAACACTGAAGCTTTCTTT
TRBV7-5	NA	TRBJ2-2	NA	CVRSLAPASGDTGELFF	TGTGTCAGAAGCTTAGCTCCCGCTAGCGGGGACACCGGGGAGCTGTTTTTT
TRBV18	NA	TRBJ1-3	NA	CASSPLPQISGNTIYF	TGTGCCAGCTCACCGCTACCGCAAATTTCTGGAAACACCATATATTTT
TRBV7-6	NA	TRBJ2-6	NA	CASSLRGHGFSGANVLTF	TGTGCCAGCAGCTTACGAGGACACGGCTTCTCTGGGGCCAACGTCCTGACTTTC
TRBV27	NA	TRBJ1-4	NA	CASSSLNYNEKLFF	TGTGCCAGCAGTTCTCTCAACTATAATGAAAAACTGTTTTTT
TRBV2	NA	TRBJ2-7	NA	CASSDSGNYEQYF	TGTGCCAGCAGTGACAGCGGAAACTACGAGCAGTACTTC
TRBV5-1	NA	TRBJ1-2	TRBD1	CASSLGDSYGYTF	TGCGCCAGCAGCTTGGGGGACAGTTATGGCTACACCTTC
TRBV15	NA	TRBJ2-7	TRBD2	CATSRDYGRGTSGGQVPYEQYF	TGTGCCACCAGCAGAGATTATGGCAGAGGGACTAGCGGGGGCCAAGTACCCTACGAGCAGTACTTC
TRBV14	NA	TRBJ1-5	NA	CASSQGAPNQPQHF	TGTGCCAGCAGCCAAGGGGCTCCTAATCAGCCCCAGCATTTT
TRBV19	NA	TRBJ1-5	NA	CASKAGNQPQHF	TGTGCCAGTAAGGCAGGGAATCAGCCCCAGCATTTT
TRBV28	once	TRBJ2-1	TRBD2	CASSLGLPRHEQFF	TGTGCCAGCAGTTTGGGACTACCCAGGCATGAGCAGTTCTTC
TRBV18	NA	TRBJ1-2	NA	CASSPQGIVNGYTF	TGTGCCAGCTCACCCCAGGGTATCGTCAATGGCTACACCTTC
TRBV5-1	NA	TRBJ1-1	NA	CASSVSQVGGSTEAFF	TGCGCCAGCAGCGTATCCCAGGTCGGGGGGAGCACTGAAGCTTTCTTT
TRBV5-1	NA	TRBJ2-3	TRBD2	CASSGRASGDTDTQYF	TGCGCCAGCAGCGGGCGGGCTAGCGGGGACACAGATACGCAGTATTTT
TRBV6-5	NA	TRBJ1-3	NA	CASSYGPEGNTIYF	TGTGCCAGCAGTTACGGCCCGGAGGGAAACACCATATATTTT
TRBV27	NA	TRBJ2-1	NA	CASSIDRPGNEQFF	TGTGCCAGCAGTATTGACAGGCCTGGCAATGAGCAGTTCTTC
TRBV5-5	NA	TRBJ2-7	TRBD1	CASSFGTGTYEQYF	TGTGCCAGCAGCTTTGGGACAGGGACCTACGAGCAGTACTTC
TRBV4-1	NA	TRBJ2-7	TRBD1	CASSQGQYSYEQYF	TGCGCCAGCAGCCAGGGACAGTACTCCTACGAGCAGTACTTC
TRBV18	NA	TRBJ2-3	TRBD2	CASSIGGGTSTDTQYF	TGTGCCAGCTCAATCGGGGGGGGAACCAGCACAGATACGCAGTATTTT
TRBV10-2	NA	TRBJ1-5	TRBD1	CASSPDRGQPQHF	TGCGCCAGCAGTCCGGACAGGGGTCAGCCCCAGCATTTT
TRBV27	NA	TRBJ2-3	TRBD2	CASSPAKLAGGSYF	TGTGCCAGCAGCCCTGCCAAACTAGCGGGGGGCAGTTATTTT
TRBV19	NA	TRBJ1-4	TRBD1	CASRGTGHATNEKLFF	TGTGCCAGTAGGGGGACAGGCCACGCAACTAATGAAAAACTGTTTTTT
TRBV14	NA	TRBJ1-6	NA	CASSQETDYSPLHF	TGTGCCAGCAGCCAAGAGACTGACTATTCACCCCTCCACTTT
TRBV6-1	NA	TRBJ1-1	NA	CASTGTLSKSTEAFF	TGTGCCAGCACCGGGACACTGTCAAAAAGCACTGAAGCTTTCTTT
TRBV6-5	NA	TRBJ2-3	TRBD2	CASAGGPTDTQYF	TGTGCCAGCGCGGGGGGGCCCACAGATACGCAGTATTTT
TRBV30	NA	TRBJ1-2	TRBD1	CRWSPPDRENYGYTF	TGTCGCTGGAGTCCGCCTGACAGGGAAAACTATGGCTACACCTTC
TRBV11-2	NA	TRBJ2-7	TRBD2	CASSFSGGTSYEQYF	TGTGCCAGCAGCTTTAGCGGGGGGACCTCCTACGAGCAGTACTTC
TRBV5-4	NA	TRBJ1-2	NA	CASSLGGLNYGYTF	TGTGCCAGCAGCTTGGGCGGACTTAACTATGGCTACACCTTC
TRBV5-1	NA	TRBJ2-6	NA	CASSTRSGANVLTF	TGCGCCAGCAGCACACGCTCTGGGGCCAACGTCCTGACTTTC
TRBV30	NA	TRBJ2-3	TRBD2	CAWSGGGATTDTQYF	TGTGCCTGGAGCGGCGGGGGGGCAACCACAGATACGCAGTATTTT
TRBV5-4	NA	TRBJ1-1	NA	CASSLDASGGNTEAFF	TGTGCCAGCAGCTTGGATGCCTCGGGAGGGAACACTGAAGCTTTCTTT
TRBV7-8	NA	TRBJ2-7	TRBD1	CASSFGTGSGEQYF	TGTGCCAGCAGCTTTGGGACAGGATCCGGAGAGCAGTACTTC
TRBV5-1	NA	TRBJ2-5	NA	CASSLVSGGGETQYF	TGCGCCAGCAGCTTGGTCTCGGGGGGCGGAGAGACCCAGTACTTC
TRBV2	NA	TRBJ2-3	NA	CASRERTGGTDTQYF	TGTGCCAGCAGGGAACGGACAGGAGGGACAGATACGCAGTATTTT
TRBV5-4	NA	TRBJ2-1	NA	CASSFTGISYNEQFF	TGTGCCAGCAGCTTCACAGGCATATCGTACAATGAGCAGTTCTTC
TRBV2	NA	TRBJ1-5	NA	CASSRGGAGNQPQHF	TGTGCCAGCAGTCGAGGAGGGGCGGGCAATCAGCCCCAGCATTTT